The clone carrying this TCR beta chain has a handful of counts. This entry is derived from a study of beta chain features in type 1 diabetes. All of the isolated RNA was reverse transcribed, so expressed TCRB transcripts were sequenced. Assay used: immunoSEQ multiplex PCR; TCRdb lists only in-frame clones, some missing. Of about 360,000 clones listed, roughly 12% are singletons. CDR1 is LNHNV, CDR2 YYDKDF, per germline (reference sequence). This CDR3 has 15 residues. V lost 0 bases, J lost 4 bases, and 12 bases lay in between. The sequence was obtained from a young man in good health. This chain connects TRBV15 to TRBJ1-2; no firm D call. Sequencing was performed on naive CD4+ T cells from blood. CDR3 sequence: CATSRDGADLYGYTF. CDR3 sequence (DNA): TGTGCCACCAGCAGAGATGGCGCGGATCTCTATGGCTACACCTTC. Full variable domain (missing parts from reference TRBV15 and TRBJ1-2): DAMVIQNPRYQVTQFGKPVTLSCSQTLNHNVMYWYQQKSSQAPKLLFHYYDKDFNNEADTPDNFQSRRPNTSFCFLDIRSPGLGDTAMYLCATSRDGADLYGYTFGSGTRLTVV.